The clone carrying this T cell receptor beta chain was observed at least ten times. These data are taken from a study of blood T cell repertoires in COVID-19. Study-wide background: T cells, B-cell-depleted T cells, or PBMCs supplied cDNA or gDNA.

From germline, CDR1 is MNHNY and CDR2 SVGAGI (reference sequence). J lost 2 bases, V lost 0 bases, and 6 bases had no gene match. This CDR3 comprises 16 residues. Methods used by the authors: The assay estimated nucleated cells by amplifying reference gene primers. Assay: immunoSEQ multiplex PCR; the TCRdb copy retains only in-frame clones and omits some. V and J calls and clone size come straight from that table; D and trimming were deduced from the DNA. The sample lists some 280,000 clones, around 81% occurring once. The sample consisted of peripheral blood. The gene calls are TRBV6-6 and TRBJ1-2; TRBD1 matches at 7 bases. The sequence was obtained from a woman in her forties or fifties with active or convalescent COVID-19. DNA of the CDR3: TGTGCCAGCAGTTACTCGGGACAGCCAGGAAACTATGGCTACACCTTC. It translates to CASSYSGQPGNYGYTF.